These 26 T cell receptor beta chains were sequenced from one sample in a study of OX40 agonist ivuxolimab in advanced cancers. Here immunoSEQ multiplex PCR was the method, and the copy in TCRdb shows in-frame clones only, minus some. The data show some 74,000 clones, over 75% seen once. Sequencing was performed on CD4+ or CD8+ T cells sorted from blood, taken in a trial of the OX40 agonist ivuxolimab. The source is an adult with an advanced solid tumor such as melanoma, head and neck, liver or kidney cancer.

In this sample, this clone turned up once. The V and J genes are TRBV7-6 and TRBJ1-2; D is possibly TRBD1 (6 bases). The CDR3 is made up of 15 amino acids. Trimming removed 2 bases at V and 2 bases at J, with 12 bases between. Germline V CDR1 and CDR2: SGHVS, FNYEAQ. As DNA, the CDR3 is TGTGCCAGCAGCTTAAAGCAGGGGCAGAACTATGGCTACACCTTC. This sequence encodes CASSLKQGQNYGYTF.

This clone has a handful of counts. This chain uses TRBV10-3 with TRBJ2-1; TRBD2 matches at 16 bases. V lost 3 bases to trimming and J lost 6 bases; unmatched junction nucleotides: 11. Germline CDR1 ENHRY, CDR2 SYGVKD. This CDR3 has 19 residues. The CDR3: CAISDPGTSGGAGANEQFF. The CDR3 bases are TGTGCCATCAGTGACCCCGGGACTAGCGGGGGGGCCGGTGCCAATGAGCAGTTCTTC.

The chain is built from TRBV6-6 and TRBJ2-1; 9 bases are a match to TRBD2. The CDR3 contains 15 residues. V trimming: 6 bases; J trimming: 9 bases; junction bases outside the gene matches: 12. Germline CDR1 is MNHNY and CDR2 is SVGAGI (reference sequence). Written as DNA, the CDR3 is TGTGCCAGCAGGAAGGGGACTAGCCCGATGGGTGAGCAGTTCTTC. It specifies CASRKGTSPMGEQFF.

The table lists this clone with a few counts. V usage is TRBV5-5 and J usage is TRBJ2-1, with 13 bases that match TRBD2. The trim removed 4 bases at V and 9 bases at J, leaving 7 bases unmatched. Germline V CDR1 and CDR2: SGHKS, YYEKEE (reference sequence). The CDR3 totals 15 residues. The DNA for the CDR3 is TGTGCCAGCAGCCCTACTAGCGGGGGGGCCGGTGAGCAGTTCTTC. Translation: CASSPTSGGAGEQFF.

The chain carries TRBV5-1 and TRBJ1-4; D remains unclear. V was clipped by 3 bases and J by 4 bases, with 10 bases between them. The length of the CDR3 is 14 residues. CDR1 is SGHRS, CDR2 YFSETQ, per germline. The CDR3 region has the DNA TGCGCCAGCAGCTCGGACGGTAGTAATGAAAAACTGTTTTTT. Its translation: CASSSDGSNEKLFF.

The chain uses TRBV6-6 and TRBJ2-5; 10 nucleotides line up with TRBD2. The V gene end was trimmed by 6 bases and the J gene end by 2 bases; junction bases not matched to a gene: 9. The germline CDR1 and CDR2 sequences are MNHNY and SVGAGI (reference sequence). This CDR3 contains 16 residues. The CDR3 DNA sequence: TGTGCCAGCAGCCCCCTAAGCGGGGGGGATCAAGAGACCCAGTACTTC. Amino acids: CASSPLSGGDQETQYF.

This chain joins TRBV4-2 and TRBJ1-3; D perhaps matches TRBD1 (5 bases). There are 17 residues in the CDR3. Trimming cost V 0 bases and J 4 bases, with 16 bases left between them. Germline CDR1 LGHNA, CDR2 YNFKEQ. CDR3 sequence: CASSQDWSGAAGNTIYF. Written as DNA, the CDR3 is TGTGCCAGCAGCCAAGATTGGAGCGGGGCGGCGGGAAACACCATATATTTT.

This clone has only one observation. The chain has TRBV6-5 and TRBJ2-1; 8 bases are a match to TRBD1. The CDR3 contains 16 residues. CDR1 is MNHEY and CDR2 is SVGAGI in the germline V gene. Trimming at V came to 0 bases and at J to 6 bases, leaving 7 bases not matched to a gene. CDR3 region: CASSYSGQGGGNEQFF. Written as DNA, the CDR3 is TGTGCCAGCAGTTACTCCGGACAGGGTGGAGGCAATGAGCAGTTCTTC.

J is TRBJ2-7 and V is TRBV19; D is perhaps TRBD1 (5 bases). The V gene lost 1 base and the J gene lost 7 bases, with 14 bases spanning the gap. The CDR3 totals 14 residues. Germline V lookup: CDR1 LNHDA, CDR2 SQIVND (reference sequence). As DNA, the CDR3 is TGTGCCAGTAGTATAGGGGGCCAATCTACTGAGCAGTACTTC. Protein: CASSIGGQSTEQYF.

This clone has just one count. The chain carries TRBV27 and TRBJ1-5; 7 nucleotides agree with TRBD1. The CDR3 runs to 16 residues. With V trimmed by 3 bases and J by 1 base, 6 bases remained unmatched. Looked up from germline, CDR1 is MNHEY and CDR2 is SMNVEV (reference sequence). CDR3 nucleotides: TGTGCCAGCAGTTTTCGACAGGGAAGAAGCAATCAGCCCCAGCATTTT. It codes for CASSFRQGRSNQPQHF.

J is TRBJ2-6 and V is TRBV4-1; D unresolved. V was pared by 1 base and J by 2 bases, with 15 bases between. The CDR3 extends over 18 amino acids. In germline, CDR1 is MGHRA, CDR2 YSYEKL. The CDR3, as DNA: TGCGCCAGCAGCCAAGTGGATATGGGGATTGCTGGGGCCAACGTCCTGACTTTC. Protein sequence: CASSQVDMGIAGANVLTF.

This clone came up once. In DNA form, the CDR3 reads TGTGCCTGGAGTGAACTCCAAGAGACCCAGTACTTC. Its protein product is CAWSELQETQYF. The rearrangement links TRBV30 to TRBJ2-5; the D is unclear. The CDR3 has 12 amino acids. The V end was cut by 1 base, the J end by 1 base, with 4 bases between. Germline V gene sequence: CDR1 GTSNPN, CDR2 SVGIG (reference sequence). Supplemented by reference TRBV30 and TRBJ2-5, the full variable domain reads SQTIHQWPATLVQPVGSPLSLECTVEGTSNPNLYWYRQAAGRGLQLLFYSVGIGQISSEVPQNLSASRPQDRQFILSSKKLLLSDSGFYLCAWSELQETQYFGPGTRLLVL.

This CDR3 reads CASSPSSGSRLHTQYF. CDR3 nucleotides: TGTGCCAGCAGCCCCTCCAGCGGGAGTAGATTACATACGCAGTATTTT. The gene calls are TRBV11-3 and TRBJ2-3; 8 bases map to TRBD2. The germline V gene encodes CDR1 SGHNT and CDR2 YENEEA. V shed 5 bases and J 7 bases; nucleotides not matched to a gene: 14. This CDR3 is built from 16 residues.

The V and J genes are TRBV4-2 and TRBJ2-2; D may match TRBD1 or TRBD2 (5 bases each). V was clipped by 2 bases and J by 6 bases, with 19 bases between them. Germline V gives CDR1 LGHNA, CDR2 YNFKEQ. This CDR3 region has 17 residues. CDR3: CASSQTVGPPEPGELFF. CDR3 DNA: TGTGCCAGCAGCCAAACTGTGGGACCTCCCGAACCCGGGGAGCTGTTTTTT.

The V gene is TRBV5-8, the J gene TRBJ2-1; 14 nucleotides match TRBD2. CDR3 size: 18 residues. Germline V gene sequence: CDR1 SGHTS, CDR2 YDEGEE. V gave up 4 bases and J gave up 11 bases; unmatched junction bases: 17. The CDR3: CASSGGEGLAGGKQKQFF. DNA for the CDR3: TGTGCCAGCAGCGGGGGAGAAGGACTAGCGGGAGGCAAACAGAAGCAGTTCTTC.

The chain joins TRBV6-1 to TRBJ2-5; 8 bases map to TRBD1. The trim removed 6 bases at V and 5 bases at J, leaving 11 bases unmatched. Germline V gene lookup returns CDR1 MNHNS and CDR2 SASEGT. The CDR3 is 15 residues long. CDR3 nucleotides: TGTGCCAGCAGAAGAGTCCAGGGGGCAGGCGAGACCCAGTACTTC. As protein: CASRRVQGAGETQYF.

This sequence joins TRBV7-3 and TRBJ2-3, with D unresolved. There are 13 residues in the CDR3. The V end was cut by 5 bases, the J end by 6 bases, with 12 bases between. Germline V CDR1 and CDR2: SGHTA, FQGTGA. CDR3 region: CASSTPAGDTQYF. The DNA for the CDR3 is TGTGCCAGCAGCACCCCAGCCGGGGATACGCAGTATTTT. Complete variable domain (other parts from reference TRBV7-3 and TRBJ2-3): GAGVSQTPSNKVTEKGKYVELRCDPISGHTALYWYRQSLGQGPEFLIYFQGTGAADDSGLPNDRFFAVRPEGSVSTLKIQRTERGDSAVYLCASSTPAGDTQYFGPGTRLTVL.

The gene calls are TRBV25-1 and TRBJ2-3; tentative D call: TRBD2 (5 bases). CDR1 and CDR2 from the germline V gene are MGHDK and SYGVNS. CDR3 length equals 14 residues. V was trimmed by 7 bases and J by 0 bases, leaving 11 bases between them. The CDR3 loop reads CASTYGGSTDTQYF. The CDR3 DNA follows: TGTGCCAGCACCTACGGAGGCAGCACAGATACGCAGTATTTT.

The CDR3 nucleotides read TGTGCCAGTAGTGCCTCCCAGGGGGGGGGCTACACCTTC. It is translated as CASSASQGGGYTF. The genes are TRBV19 and TRBJ1-2; 7 bases agree with TRBD1. The CDR3 runs 13 residues. The germline gives CDR1 LNHDA, CDR2 SQIVND (reference sequence). V shed 5 bases and J 8 bases; nucleotides not matched to a gene: 8.

CDR3 loop: CASSLVSSSTDTQYF. CDR3 in DNA: TGTGCCAGCAGCTTGGTTAGCAGTAGCACAGATACGCAGTATTTT. The chain uses TRBV5-4 and TRBJ2-3; D is uncertain. CDR1 SGHNT and CDR2 YYREEE come from the germline V gene (reference sequence). This CDR3 has 15 amino acids. Trimming stripped 0 bases from V and 0 bases from J, with 8 bases between.

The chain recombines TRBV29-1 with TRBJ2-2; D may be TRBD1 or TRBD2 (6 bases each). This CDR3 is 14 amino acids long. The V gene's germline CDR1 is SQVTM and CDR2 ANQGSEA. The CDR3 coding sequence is TGCAGTGCTGCGGGACAACGAAACACCGGGGAGCTGTTTTTT. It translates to CSAAGQRNTGELFF.

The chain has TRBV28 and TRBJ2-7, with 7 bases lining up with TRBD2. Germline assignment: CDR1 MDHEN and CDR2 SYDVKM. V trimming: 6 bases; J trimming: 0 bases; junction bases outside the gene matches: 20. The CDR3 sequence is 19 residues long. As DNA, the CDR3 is TGTGCCAGCAGATTTTGGGGGGGAAGCGGGACCCTAAGCTCCTACGAGCAGTACTTC. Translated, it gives CASRFWGGSGTLSSYEQYF. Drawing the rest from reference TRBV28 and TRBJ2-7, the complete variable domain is DVKVTQSSRYLVKRTGEKVFLECVQDMDHENMFWYRQDPGLGLRLIYFSYDVKMKEKGDIPEGYSVSREKKERFSLILESASTNQTSMYLCASRFWGGSGTLSSYEQYFGPGTRLTVT.

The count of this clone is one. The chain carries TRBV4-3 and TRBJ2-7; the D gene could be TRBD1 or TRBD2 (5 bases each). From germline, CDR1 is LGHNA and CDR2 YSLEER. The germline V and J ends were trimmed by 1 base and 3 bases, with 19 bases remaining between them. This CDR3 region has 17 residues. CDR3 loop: CASSQGWTTGPLYEQYF. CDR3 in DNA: TGCGCCAGCAGCCAAGGATGGACAACGGGGCCTCTCTACGAGCAGTACTTC.

CDR3 protein: CASSSGGGTQPQHF. Here the CDR3 DNA reads TGTGCCAGCAGTTCGGGCGGAGGGACTCAGCCCCAGCATTTT. This chain joins TRBV28 and TRBJ1-5; possible D gene TRBD1, 5 bases. CDR3 length: 14 residues. The germline gives CDR1 MDHEN, CDR2 SYDVKM. V was clipped by 4 bases and J by 6 bases, with 13 bases between them.

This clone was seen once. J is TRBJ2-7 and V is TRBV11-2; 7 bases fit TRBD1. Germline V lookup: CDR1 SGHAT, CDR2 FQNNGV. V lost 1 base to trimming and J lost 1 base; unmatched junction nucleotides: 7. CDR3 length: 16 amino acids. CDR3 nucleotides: TGTGCCAGCAGCTTAGTGACAGGGATAGGGTCCTACGAGCAGTACTTC. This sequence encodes CASSLVTGIGSYEQYF.

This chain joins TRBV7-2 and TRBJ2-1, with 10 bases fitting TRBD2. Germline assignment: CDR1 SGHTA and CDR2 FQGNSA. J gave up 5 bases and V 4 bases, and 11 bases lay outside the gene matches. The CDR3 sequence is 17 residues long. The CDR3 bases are TGTGCCAGCAGCTCCCGGACCCGGACTAGCGGAGACAATGAGCAGTTCTTC. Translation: CASSSRTRTSGDNEQFF.